The clone carrying this T cell receptor (beta chain) has just a few counts. The antigen remains unidentified. TCRdb itself ran the 5' RACE reads through MiXCR, one entry per CDR3 protein. The sample lists some 83,000 distinct CDR3 sequences; just over 2.5% were seen once. The unsorted libraries were generated from a total of 2 million PBMCs, which had been stored in RNAlater at -80 C. CDR1 is ENHRY, CDR2 SYGVKD, per germline. This CDR3 contains 14 residues. V gave up 2 bases and J gave up 6 bases, with 11 bases separating them. This record belongs to a study of neurological immune-mediated disorders. The wider study: Within the group of 35 or so multiple sclerosis patients, approximately 30 were relapsing-remitting, while 3 were secondary progressive. Findings of the study overall: On phylogenetic grouping, the repertoires of 18 of 34 multiple sclerosis patients fell within one related-CDR3 cluster, constituting a possible signature. The multiple sclerosis repertoire cluster had no association with any clinical or MRI feature.

Sequenced input: PBMCs. The receptor was isolated from a woman in her twenties or thirties with multiple sclerosis. The genes are TRBV10-3 and TRBJ1-5; D is unresolved. Written as DNA, the CDR3 is TGTGCCATCAGTGAGGGCAGTCAAGGTCAGCCCCAGCATTTT. Amino acid sequence: CAISEGSQGQPQHF.